This T cell receptor beta chain was retrieved from a study of blood T cell repertoires in COVID-19. About the research overall: Sites in the United States, Italy and Spain provided acute and convalescent COVID-19 samples.

As processed by the authors: Amplified reference gene primers provided the basis for estimating nucleated cell counts. The protocol was immunoSEQ multiplex PCR, while the TCRdb copy is restricted to in-frame clones and leaves out a portion. That table is the source of V, J and clone size, and D and trimming were worked out from the DNA. The table records around 180,000 clones, roughly 91% of them present only once. The CDR3 totals 13 residues. V was cut by 5 bases and J by 2 bases, with 7 bases left in between. Germline CDR1 reads SEHNR; CDR2 reads FQNEAQ (reference sequence). The specimen sequenced was peripheral blood. This sequence originates from a human donor in a cohort sampled during active COVID-19. The genes are TRBV7-9 and TRBJ1-5, with D unresolved. In nucleotides, the CDR3 is TGTGCCAGCAGCCGGGAGGGCAATCAGCCCCAGCATTTT. It yields the protein CASSREGNQPQHF.